This TCR beta chain stems from a study of early T cells in non-severe SARS-CoV-2 infection. For the study at large: Bulk RNA isolated from unsorted whole blood underwent sequencing; chains were not paired. Broader study findings: Private and CD4 specificities were missed by VDJdb matching, which favored anti-spike CD8 responses.

Individual cDNA molecules received unique molecular identifiers. TCRdb passed the 5' RACE reads through MiXCR, listing each CDR3 protein once. The sample contains 35,000 to 45,000 distinct CDR3 sequences, 6% to 7.5% of which appear only once. There are 16 residues in the CDR3. V lost 1 base and J lost 4; bases outside the gene matches: 9. Germline assignment: CDR1 SEHNR and CDR2 FQNEAQ (reference sequence). This clonotype was counted at least ten times. The target antigen is unknown. This sequence was found in an adult who was a healthcare worker with PCR-confirmed SARS-CoV-2 infection or an uninfected control (not recorded which). The chain employs TRBV7-9 and TRBJ2-7; 8 nucleotides match TRBD2. Source: whole blood, taken at baseline. The DNA for the CDR3 is TGTGCCAGCAGCTTAGTACGTACTAGCGGAGGATACGAGCAGTACTTC. Translated: CASSLVRTSGGYEQYF.